Detailed here is one T cell receptor beta chain. This clonotype showed up many times. Its antigen is still unknown. No quality values exist for individual bases; no much larger clone is one base distant. The CDR3 sequence holds 13 residues, the cysteine and phenylalanine included. Only the CDR3 part of the read is kept: 39 bases, read in frame from the first base. The junction shows trimming of 9 bases on V and 4 bases on J, and the gene matches do not reach 8 bases of it. CDR1 and CDR2 (LGHNT, FRNRAP) derive from the germline V gene. To synthesize cDNA, template-switch 5'RACE was performed with a primer carrying a 10-nucleotide random unique molecular identifier so that each TCR transcript was tagged. Over 180 million TCR-beta sequences, covering 15-18 subjects, were produced in each sequencing run. The RNeasy kit was used for extraction of total RNA. Using the KAPA Real-time Library Amplification kit, TCR-beta VDJ regions were amplified with primers for the TCR constant region and the 5'RACE anchor. Sample indexes and Illumina adaptors were added in a first PCR, and a second PCR then increased library yield. After Ampure bead purification, the TCR product of roughly 650 bp was size-selected on a 2% E-gel SizeSelection system. Before pooling, libraries had their quality checked on a Bioanalyzer, their concentration measured with Qubit, and their quantity determined with the Kapa Library Quantification kit. An Illumina HiSeq 2500 sequenced the libraries paired-end 2 x 150 bp. To increase sequence diversity, roughly 24-32% phiX was spiked into each library pool. Concerning the study's data processing: The quality-filtered reads were processed with the UMI-based MiGEC pipeline, whose error correction step removed more than 80% of the raw TCR sequences. IMGT germline references were used for aligning VDJ genes, and each clonotype was defined as a unique CDR3 amino acid sequence together with its V-J genes. VDJtools evaluated clonal expansion, Shannon diversity and CDR3 relatedness (CalcPairwiseDistances, ClusterSamples); CLCbio workbench built phylogenetic trees. Using coefficient-of-variation modelling across technical triplicates, the study counted a clone as expanded if it had at least 8 unique UMIs. The raw public reads went through TCRdb reprocessing: fastp at Q25, MiXCR clone calling, in-frame beta chains kept. Rows are combined by CDR3 protein, so each entry shows the most common genes and DNA. TCRdb's processing, not the study's, gives the V and J calls here. In this sample the table shows more than 15,000 distinct CDR3 sequences, about 2.6% of which occur a single time. The ten largest clonotypes hold 5.5% of the sample.

The data originate from a study of neurological immune-mediated disorders (dated by TCRdb to about 2019). Regarding the study in general: Among the approximately 35 multiple sclerosis patients, relapsing-remitting MS accounted for around 31 and secondary progressive MS accounted for 3. Peripheral blood TCR-beta repertoires from HTLV-I-associated myelopathy (HAM/TSP) patients, multiple sclerosis patients and healthy controls were compared by UMI-based sequencing. The cohort was made up of approximately 65 subjects, consisting of roughly 14 HAM/TSP patients, 34 multiple sclerosis patients and around 20 healthy controls. Longitudinal samples, technical triplicates and paired sorted CD4+ and CD8+ T-cell subsets, alongside PBMC samples, were included among the 106 TCR-beta libraries. Here is what the overall study found, with its caveats: No identical CDR3 amino acid sequences were found to be shared among expanded clones across subjects, suggesting that TCR-beta repertoires were private in all groups. TCR clonal expansion was highest in HAM/TSP patients and lowest in MS patients, with MS patients falling below even healthy controls. In a phylogenetic analysis, the repertoires of 18 out of 34 MS patients fell into a single cluster of related CDR3 sequences, pointing to a possible signature at the repertoire level. The MS cluster showed no association with clinical or MRI features, and the authors stated that larger cohorts are needed.

Unsorted PBMC libraries were generated from 2 million PBMCs stored in RNAlater at -80 °C until RNA extraction. The multiple sclerosis patients were enrolled in a US clinical protocol that evaluated disease progression with magnetic resonance imaging. Peripheral blood was subjected to Ficoll-Hypaque density gradient centrifugation to isolate PBMCs, which were then cryopreserved in liquid nitrogen. The source is a woman aged 18-29 years with multiple sclerosis. The rearranged segments are TRBV12-5 and TRBJ1-1; TRBD1 fits 7 bases in the junction. Sequenced: PBMCs. The CDR3 amino acid sequence is: CASRIGGGTEAFF. The DNA sequence is as follows: TGTGCTAGCAGAATAGGGGGCGGCACTGAAGCTTTCTTT.